The rows below give T cell receptor beta chains drawn from one sample of a study of TIL therapy for anti-PD-1-resistant metastatic lung cancer. Data came from immunoSEQ multiplex PCR; TCRdb stores just in-frame clones and leaves some out. Here the sample spans around 8,000 clones, roughly 74% being singletons. The material was tumor tissue, obtained at baseline. Receptors were obtained from a person between 30 and 80 years old with non-small cell lung cancer. CDR3s include the opening cysteine and the closing phenylalanine or tryptophan. Each record gives: clone size, V gene, D gene, J gene, CDR3 DNA, CDR3 protein. A D gene is named only where the DNA matches it firmly. The listing skips clone size in some rows; elsewhere it reads once, few, many or a size class.

abundance: medium-sized; v_gene: TRBV7-9; d_gene: TRBD2; j_gene: TRBJ2-7; CDR3nt: TGTGCCAGCAGCTTCCCCTCGGGGGGAGGCTACGAGCAGTACTTC; CDR3aa: CASSFPSGGGYEQYF
abundance: -; v_gene: TRBV19; d_gene: -; j_gene: TRBJ1-5; CDR3nt: TGTGCTGCCGGAGGTCCCCAGCATTTT; CDR3aa: CAAGGPQHF
abundance: -; v_gene: TRBV5-1; d_gene: TRBD2; j_gene: TRBJ2-5; CDR3nt: TGCGCCAGCAGCCGGGGGCCCAGCGGGGGGCAGCAAGAGACCCAGTACTTC; CDR3aa: CASSRGPSGGQQETQYF
abundance: -; v_gene: TRBV4-1; d_gene: -; j_gene: TRBJ2-1; CDR3nt: TGCGCCAGCAGCCAAGTAGGGCTATTAGTGACCCAGCAGTTCTTC; CDR3aa: CASSQVGLLVTQQFF
abundance: -; v_gene: TRBV10-3; d_gene: -; j_gene: TRBJ1-1; CDR3nt: TGTGCCATCAGTGAGTACCGGGGGAACACTGAAGCTTTCTTT; CDR3aa: CAISEYRGNTEAFF
abundance: -; v_gene: TRBV14; d_gene: TRBD1; j_gene: TRBJ1-1; CDR3nt: TGTGCCAGCAGCCTATGGGGACAGGGGGCGGCGAACACTGAAGCTTTCTTT; CDR3aa: CASSLWGQGAANTEAFF
abundance: -; v_gene: TRBV5-4; d_gene: -; j_gene: TRBJ2-6; CDR3nt: TGTGCCAGCAGCTCGCCCGTGAGCTCTGGGGCCAACGTCCTGACTTTC; CDR3aa: CASSSPVSSGANVLTF
abundance: -; v_gene: TRBV27; d_gene: -; j_gene: TRBJ1-1; CDR3nt: TGTGCCAGCAGTCAAAAACAGGGACCAGCTTTCTTT; CDR3aa: CASSQKQGPAFF
abundance: -; v_gene: TRBV6-5; d_gene: -; j_gene: TRBJ2-1; CDR3nt: TGTGCCAGCAGCGGGACTGGGGGTAGTGAGCAGTTCTTC; CDR3aa: CASSGTGGSEQFF
abundance: -; v_gene: TRBV5-1; d_gene: TRBD2; j_gene: TRBJ2-2; CDR3nt: TGCGCCAGCAGCTTGATAGGACTAGCGGGAATAGGCACCGGGGAGCTGTTTTTT; CDR3aa: CASSLIGLAGIGTGELFF
abundance: -; v_gene: TRBV7-2; d_gene: -; j_gene: TRBJ2-3; CDR3nt: TGTGCCAGCAGGTTAGGGGTGACAGATACGCAGTATTTT; CDR3aa: CASRLGVTDTQYF
abundance: few; v_gene: TRBV15; d_gene: -; j_gene: TRBJ1-2; CDR3nt: TGTGCCACCAGCAGTGGAAGGGACTTATACTATGGCTACACCTTC; CDR3aa: CATSSGRDLYYGYTF
abundance: -; v_gene: TRBV18; d_gene: -; j_gene: TRBJ1-2; CDR3nt: TGTGCCAGCTCACCATTTGGGGGTGACTATGGCTACACCTTC; CDR3aa: CASSPFGGDYGYTF
abundance: -; v_gene: TRBV5-8; d_gene: TRBD1; j_gene: TRBJ1-2; CDR3nt: TGTGCCAGCAGCTTTCCCGGGACAGGGGGTCGGTATGGCTACACCTTC; CDR3aa: CASSFPGTGGRYGYTF
abundance: -; v_gene: TRBV16; d_gene: -; j_gene: TRBJ2-7; CDR3nt: TGTGCCAGCAGCGCCGGGACAGAGCAGTACTTC; CDR3aa: CASSAGTEQYF
abundance: -; v_gene: TRBV21-1; d_gene: -; j_gene: TRBJ2-3; CDR3nt: TGTGCCAGCAGCAAAGCGCTGGGGCGGGGAAGCACAGATACGCAGTATTTT; CDR3aa: CASSKALGRGSTDTQYF
abundance: -; v_gene: TRBV6-6; d_gene: -; j_gene: TRBJ2-7; CDR3nt: TGTGCCAGCGCTACAGTTCCCTACGAGCAGTACTTC; CDR3aa: CASATVPYEQYF
abundance: few; v_gene: TRBV28; d_gene: -; j_gene: TRBJ1-6; CDR3nt: TGTGCCAGCAGCTATTACAGGGCGAATAATTCACCCCTCCACTTT; CDR3aa: CASSYYRANNSPLHF
abundance: -; v_gene: TRBV10-3; d_gene: TRBD1; j_gene: TRBJ2-7; CDR3nt: TGTGCCATCAGTGAGATCTTAGGGACAGGTCTGTACTTC; CDR3aa: CAISEILGTGLYF
abundance: -; v_gene: TRBV27; d_gene: TRBD1; j_gene: TRBJ2-7; CDR3nt: TGTGCCAGCAGTTCTTGGCAGGGACAGATGTCCTACGAGCAGTACTTC; CDR3aa: CASSSWQGQMSYEQYF
abundance: -; v_gene: TRBV6-1; d_gene: -; j_gene: TRBJ2-5; CDR3nt: TGTGCCAGCAGTGAAGCGCTTCGATCTTGGGAGACCCAGTACTTC; CDR3aa: CASSEALRSWETQYF
abundance: -; v_gene: TRBV2; d_gene: -; j_gene: TRBJ1-3; CDR3nt: TGTGCCAGCAGTTTACGGAGTTTCTCTGGAAACACCATATATTTT; CDR3aa: CASSLRSFSGNTIYF